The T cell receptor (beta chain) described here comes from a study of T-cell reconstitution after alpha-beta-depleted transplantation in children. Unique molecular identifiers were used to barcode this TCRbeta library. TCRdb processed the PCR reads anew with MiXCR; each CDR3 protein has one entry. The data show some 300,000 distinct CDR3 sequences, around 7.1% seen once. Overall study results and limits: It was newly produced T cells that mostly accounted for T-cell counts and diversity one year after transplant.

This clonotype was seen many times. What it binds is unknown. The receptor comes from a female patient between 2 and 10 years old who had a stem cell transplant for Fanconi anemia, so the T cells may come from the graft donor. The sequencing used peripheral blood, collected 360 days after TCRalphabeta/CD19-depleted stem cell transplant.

CDR3 DNA: TGCAGCGTTGTTGTGGGCGAGACCCAGTACTTC. Translated: CSVVVGETQYF. The chain joins TRBV29-1 to TRBJ2-5; D is unclear. V was cut by 4 bases and J by 5 bases, with 8 bases left in between. The CDR3 spans 11 residues. CDR1 and CDR2 (germline): SQVTM, ANQGSEA.